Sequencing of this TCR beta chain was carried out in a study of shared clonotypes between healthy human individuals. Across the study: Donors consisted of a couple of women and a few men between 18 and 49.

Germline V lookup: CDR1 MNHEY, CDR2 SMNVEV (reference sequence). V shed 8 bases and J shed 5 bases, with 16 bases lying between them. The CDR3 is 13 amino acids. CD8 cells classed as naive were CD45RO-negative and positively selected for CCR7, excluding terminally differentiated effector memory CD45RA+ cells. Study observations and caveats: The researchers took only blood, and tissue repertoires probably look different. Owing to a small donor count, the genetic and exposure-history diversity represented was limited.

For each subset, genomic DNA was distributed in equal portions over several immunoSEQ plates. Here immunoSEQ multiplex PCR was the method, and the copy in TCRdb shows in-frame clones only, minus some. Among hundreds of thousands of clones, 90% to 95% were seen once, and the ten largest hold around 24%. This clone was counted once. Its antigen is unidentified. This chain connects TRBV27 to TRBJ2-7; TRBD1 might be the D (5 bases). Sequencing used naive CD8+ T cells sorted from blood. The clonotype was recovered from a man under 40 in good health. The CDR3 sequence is CASHSPAGNEQYF. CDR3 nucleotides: TGTGCCAGCCATTCACCTGCAGGGAACGAGCAGTACTTC.